This is a list of T cell receptor beta chains from one sample in a study of radiation and T cells in renal cell carcinoma. Sequencing used immunoSEQ multiplex PCR; TCRdb keeps in-frame clones, though not all of them. The data show 10,000 to 15,000 clones, with around a third seen just once and 15% to 19% held by the top ten. The sequences come from tumor tissue, collected from a patient whose treatment included radiotherapy and nephrectomy. These receptors were taken from a man between 60 and 70 years old with renal cell carcinoma. Both conserved end residues are part of each CDR3. A D gene is named only where the DNA matches it firmly. Some rows mark clone size as missing; the rest say once, few, many or name a class of expanded clone.

V gene: TRBV6-5; J gene: TRBJ1-2; D gene: TRBD1; clone size: few; CDR3 protein: CASSDRVYYTF; CDR3 DNA: TGTGCCAGCAGCGACAGGGTGTACTACACCTTC
V gene: TRBV9; J gene: TRBJ1-2; D gene: NA; clone size: NA; CDR3 protein: CASNPGTDYGYTF; CDR3 DNA: TGTGCCAGCAACCCAGGGACCGACTATGGCTACACCTTC
V gene: TRBV7-6; J gene: TRBJ2-1; D gene: NA; clone size: few; CDR3 protein: CASSGQSYNEQFF; CDR3 DNA: TGTGCCAGCAGTGGACAGTCCTACAATGAGCAGTTCTTC
V gene: TRBV6-4; J gene: TRBJ2-1; D gene: TRBD2; clone size: NA; CDR3 protein: CASSPASGYEQFF; CDR3 DNA: TGTGCCAGCAGCCCCGCTAGCGGGTATGAGCAGTTCTTC
V gene: TRBV2; J gene: TRBJ2-7; D gene: TRBD1; clone size: few; CDR3 protein: CASSRTWGQGDEQYF; CDR3 DNA: TGTGCCAGCAGTCGAACGTGGGGACAGGGGGACGAGCAGTACTTC
V gene: TRBV7-2; J gene: TRBJ2-5; D gene: TRBD2; clone size: large; CDR3 protein: CASSLVGGRATETQYF; CDR3 DNA: TGTGCCAGCAGCTTAGTGGGGGGGAGGGCTACGGAGACCCAGTACTTC
V gene: TRBV6-1; J gene: TRBJ2-1; D gene: TRBD2; clone size: NA; CDR3 protein: CASSEMGGGLAAYNEQFF; CDR3 DNA: TGTGCCAGCAGTGAAATGGGGGGGGGACTAGCGGCATACAATGAGCAGTTCTTC
V gene: TRBV7-8; J gene: TRBJ1-5; D gene: NA; clone size: once; CDR3 protein: CASSPRQANQPQHF; CDR3 DNA: TGTGCCAGCAGCCCGAGACAGGCCAATCAGCCCCAGCATTTT
V gene: TRBV5-6; J gene: TRBJ1-1; D gene: NA; clone size: once; CDR3 protein: CASSGDAATEAFF; CDR3 DNA: TGTGCCAGCAGCGGGGACGCGGCCACTGAAGCTTTCTTT
V gene: TRBV18; J gene: TRBJ1-1; D gene: NA; clone size: few; CDR3 protein: CASSPTTPNTEAFF; CDR3 DNA: TGTGCCAGCTCACCAACGACACCGAACACTGAAGCTTTCTTT
V gene: TRBV15; J gene: TRBJ2-1; D gene: TRBD2; clone size: NA; CDR3 protein: CATSRDLGLAVFPNFF; CDR3 DNA: TGTGCCACCAGCAGAGATCTGGGACTAGCGGTTTTTCCCAATTTCTTC
V gene: TRBV6-5; J gene: TRBJ1-6; D gene: NA; clone size: NA; CDR3 protein: CASSLRGSTPRPLHF; CDR3 DNA: TGTGCCAGCAGTCTTAGAGGGAGCACGCCTCGGCCCCTCCACTTT
V gene: TRBV7-2; J gene: TRBJ1-1; D gene: NA; clone size: few; CDR3 protein: CASSFLNTEAFF; CDR3 DNA: TGTGCCAGCAGCTTTCTGAACACTGAAGCTTTCTTT
V gene: TRBV13; J gene: TRBJ2-1; D gene: TRBD2; clone size: few; CDR3 protein: CASSLKGLAGGYNEQFF; CDR3 DNA: TGTGCCAGCAGCTTGAAAGGACTAGCGGGAGGGTACAATGAGCAGTTCTTC
V gene: TRBV7-2; J gene: TRBJ1-2; D gene: NA; clone size: many; CDR3 protein: CASSSYDIRGLGYTF; CDR3 DNA: TGTGCCAGCAGCTCATACGACATACGGGGGCTTGGCTACACCTTC
V gene: TRBV30; J gene: TRBJ2-7; D gene: TRBD1; clone size: once; CDR3 protein: CAWNSGGAYEQYF; CDR3 DNA: TGTGCCTGGAACTCAGGGGGCGCCTACGAGCAGTACTTC
V gene: TRBV7-9; J gene: TRBJ2-7; D gene: NA; clone size: NA; CDR3 protein: CASSYPHRYYEQYF; CDR3 DNA: TGTGCCAGCAGCTACCCTCACCGCTACTACGAGCAGTACTTC
V gene: TRBV9; J gene: TRBJ1-3; D gene: NA; clone size: NA; CDR3 protein: CASSVGTFRNTIYF; CDR3 DNA: TGTGCCAGCAGCGTAGGGACTTTCAGAAACACCATATATTTT
V gene: TRBV18; J gene: TRBJ2-3; D gene: NA; clone size: once; CDR3 protein: CASSPQDTQYF; CDR3 DNA: TGTGCCAGCTCACCACAAGATACGCAGTATTTT
V gene: TRBV30; J gene: TRBJ1-1; D gene: NA; clone size: NA; CDR3 protein: CAWSGQAFTEAFF; CDR3 DNA: TGTGCCTGGAGTGGGCAGGCATTCACTGAAGCTTTCTTT
V gene: TRBV20-1; J gene: TRBJ2-5; D gene: NA; clone size: few; CDR3 protein: CSAPGRWTQYF; CDR3 DNA: TGCAGTGCCCCCGGGCGCTGGACCCAGTACTTC
V gene: TRBV9; J gene: TRBJ2-7; D gene: NA; clone size: NA; CDR3 protein: CASSVGPEPTYEQYF; CDR3 DNA: TGTGCCAGCAGCGTAGGTCCAGAGCCTACTTACGAGCAGTACTTC
V gene: TRBV2; J gene: TRBJ1-2; D gene: NA; clone size: NA; CDR3 protein: CASSGQDKDGYTF; CDR3 DNA: TGTGCCAGCAGTGGACAGGATAAAGATGGCTACACCTTC
V gene: TRBV15; J gene: TRBJ2-1; D gene: TRBD2; clone size: NA; CDR3 protein: CATSSGETSGGDYNEQFF; CDR3 DNA: TGTGCCACCAGCTCCGGAGAGACTAGCGGGGGGGATTACAATGAGCAGTTCTTC
V gene: TRBV7-8; J gene: TRBJ2-5; D gene: NA; clone size: NA; CDR3 protein: CASSLGANQETQYF; CDR3 DNA: TGTGCCAGCAGCTTGGGTGCAAACCAAGAGACCCAGTACTTC
V gene: TRBV5-1; J gene: TRBJ2-2; D gene: TRBD2; clone size: NA; CDR3 protein: CASSLGLAGEGTGELFF; CDR3 DNA: TGCGCCAGCAGCTTGGGGCTAGCGGGAGAGGGAACCGGGGAGCTGTTTTTT
V gene: TRBV4-3; J gene: TRBJ2-7; D gene: NA; clone size: NA; CDR3 protein: CASSQGDMSNYYEQYF; CDR3 DNA: TGCGCCAGCAGCCAAGGGGACATGTCCAATTACTACGAGCAGTACTTC
V gene: TRBV7-2; J gene: TRBJ2-7; D gene: NA; clone size: NA; CDR3 protein: CASSSDSSYEQYF; CDR3 DNA: TGTGCCAGCAGCTCGGACAGTTCCTACGAGCAGTACTTC
V gene: TRBV29-1; J gene: TRBJ2-1; D gene: NA; clone size: medium-sized; CDR3 protein: CSVAFEGTEFF; CDR3 DNA: TGCAGCGTTGCCTTCGAGGGGACTGAGTTCTTC
V gene: TRBV6-1; J gene: TRBJ1-5; D gene: NA; clone size: few; CDR3 protein: CASSGGGFRDQPQHF; CDR3 DNA: TGTGCCAGCAGTGGAGGAGGGTTTAGGGATCAGCCCCAGCATTTT
V gene: TRBV6-5; J gene: TRBJ2-2; D gene: NA; clone size: NA; CDR3 protein: CASGGEGVLFF; CDR3 DNA: TGTGCCAGCGGAGGGGAAGGGGTACTGTTTTTT
V gene: TRBV5-1; J gene: TRBJ2-6; D gene: NA; clone size: NA; CDR3 protein: CASSLEADVLTF; CDR3 DNA: TGCGCCAGCAGCTTGGAGGCCGACGTCCTGACTTTC
V gene: TRBV7-6; J gene: TRBJ2-1; D gene: NA; clone size: few; CDR3 protein: CASSLEQDNEQFF; CDR3 DNA: TGTGCCAGCAGCTTGGAACAGGACAATGAGCAGTTCTTC
V gene: TRBV7-6; J gene: TRBJ2-1; D gene: TRBD2; clone size: NA; CDR3 protein: CASSFAWTSGYGEQFF; CDR3 DNA: TGTGCCAGCAGCTTTGCGTGGACTAGCGGGTACGGTGAGCAGTTCTTC
V gene: TRBV30; J gene: TRBJ1-2; D gene: NA; clone size: NA; CDR3 protein: CAWSVGGMYVGYTF; CDR3 DNA: TGTGCCTGGAGTGTAGGGGGAATGTATGTCGGCTACACCTTC
V gene: TRBV5-6; J gene: TRBJ1-2; D gene: NA; clone size: many; CDR3 protein: CASSLGLLGGYTF; CDR3 DNA: TGTGCCAGCAGCTTGGGACTACTAGGGGGCTACACCTTC
V gene: TRBV5-6; J gene: TRBJ1-1; D gene: TRBD1; clone size: NA; CDR3 protein: CASSLTGTEDLF; CDR3 DNA: TGTGCCAGCAGCCTTACCGGGACAGAGGATCTCTTT
V gene: TRBV28; J gene: TRBJ1-1; D gene: TRBD1; clone size: NA; CDR3 protein: CASSLGQGYTEAFF; CDR3 DNA: TGTGCCAGCAGTTTGGGACAGGGATACACTGAAGCTTTCTTT
V gene: TRBV14; J gene: TRBJ2-1; D gene: TRBD1; clone size: NA; CDR3 protein: CASSPLKGTGGGENNEQFF; CDR3 DNA: TGTGCCAGCAGCCCATTGAAGGGGACAGGGGGCGGTGAAAACAATGAGCAGTTCTTC
V gene: TRBV10-1; J gene: TRBJ1-1; D gene: NA; clone size: NA; CDR3 protein: CASSDGGGTEAFF; CDR3 DNA: TGCGCCAGCAGTGACGGGGGGGGAACTGAAGCTTTCTTT
V gene: TRBV13; J gene: TRBJ1-1; D gene: TRBD1; clone size: NA; CDR3 protein: CASSRTGADTEAFF; CDR3 DNA: TGTGCCAGCAGCCGCACAGGGGCAGACACTGAAGCTTTCTTT
V gene: TRBV11-2; J gene: TRBJ1-5; D gene: NA; clone size: NA; CDR3 protein: CASSLGQPNQPQHF; CDR3 DNA: TGTGCCAGCAGCCTCGGACAGCCCAATCAGCCCCAGCATTTT
V gene: TRBV9; J gene: TRBJ2-5; D gene: TRBD2; clone size: NA; CDR3 protein: CASSVGGGRETQYF; CDR3 DNA: TGTGCCAGCAGCGTAGGCGGGGGGCGGGAGACCCAGTACTTC
V gene: TRBV29-1; J gene: TRBJ2-2; D gene: TRBD2; clone size: NA; CDR3 protein: CSAGGRSLNTGELFF; CDR3 DNA: TGCAGCGCCGGCGGGAGGAGCCTCAACACCGGGGAGCTGTTTTTT
V gene: TRBV11-3; J gene: TRBJ2-1; D gene: NA; clone size: NA; CDR3 protein: CASSLETSSYNEQFF; CDR3 DNA: TGTGCCAGCAGCTTAGAAACTAGCAGTTACAATGAGCAGTTCTTC
V gene: TRBV30; J gene: TRBJ1-5; D gene: NA; clone size: few; CDR3 protein: CAWAPDGFGDQPQHF; CDR3 DNA: TGTGCCTGGGCCCCAGATGGGTTTGGGGATCAGCCCCAGCATTTT
V gene: TRBV4-3; J gene: TRBJ1-1; D gene: NA; clone size: NA; CDR3 protein: CASSQTGNTEAFF; CDR3 DNA: TGCGCCAGCAGCCAGACGGGTAACACTGAAGCTTTCTTT